This T cell receptor beta chain was sequenced during a study of response to subunit inactivated influenza vaccine. Whole-study results and caveats: With each seasonal influenza vaccination, the authors suggested, few new T cells are recruited.

This clonotype was seen a handful of times. Its antigen is undetermined. TCRdb recomputed calls from the RT-PCR reads with MiXCR, one row per CDR3 protein. The table shows around 760,000 distinct CDR3 sequences, with over 11% occurring only once. Unmatched junction bases numbered 9, after V lost 5 bases and J lost 0 bases. Germline CDR1 DFQATT, CDR2 SNEGSKA (reference sequence). The CDR3 spans 17 residues. The gene calls are TRBV20-1 and TRBJ2-3; 12 bases align to TRBD2. Sequencing was performed on PBMCs from blood, taken approximately 15 days before vaccination. This TCR came from a man over 45 who received an inactivated influenza vaccine. In nucleotides, the CDR3 is TGCAGTGCTGATTACCAACTAGCGGGGGGTAGCACAGATACGCAGTATTTT. Translated: CSADYQLAGGSTDTQYF.